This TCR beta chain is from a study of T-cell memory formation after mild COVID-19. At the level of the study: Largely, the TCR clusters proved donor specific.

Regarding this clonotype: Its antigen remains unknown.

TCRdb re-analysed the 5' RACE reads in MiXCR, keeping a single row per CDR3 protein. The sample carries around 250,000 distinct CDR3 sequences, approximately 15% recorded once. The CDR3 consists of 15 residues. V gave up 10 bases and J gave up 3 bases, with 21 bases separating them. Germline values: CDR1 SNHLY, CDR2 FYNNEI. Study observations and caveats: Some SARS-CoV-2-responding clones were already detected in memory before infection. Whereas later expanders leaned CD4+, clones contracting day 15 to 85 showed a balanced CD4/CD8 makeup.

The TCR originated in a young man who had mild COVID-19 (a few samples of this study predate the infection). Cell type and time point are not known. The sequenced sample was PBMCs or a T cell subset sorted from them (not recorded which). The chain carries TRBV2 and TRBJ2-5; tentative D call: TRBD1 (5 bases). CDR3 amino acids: CANNGAGERKETQYF. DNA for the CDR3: TGTGCCAACAATGGGGCAGGAGAAAGGAAAGAGACCCAGTACTTC.